Sequencing of this T cell receptor (beta chain) was carried out in a study of T-cell reconstitution after alpha-beta-depleted transplantation in children (dated by TCRdb to 2016 to 2017). Some background on the complete study: Using TCR repertoire profiling, the study quantitatively followed how T-cell immune reconstitution unfolded in children after TCRalphabeta/CD19-depleted allogeneic hematopoietic cell transplantation. Paper-wide results and their limitations: Hyperexpanded clone frequencies declined over subsequent months; after one year, T-cell counts and TCRbeta diversity were mostly attributed to newly produced T cells. The apparently early alphabetaT-cell count recovery about two months after transplant was reportedly dependent on only several hundred rapidly expanded clones derived from non-depleted graft cells. The high TCRbeta diversity at day 60 in some patients was ascribed to recipient T cells and intrathymic progenitors that had survived conditioning.

The method behind the library was PCR. The reads were generated on an Illumina HiSeq 2500. Molecular barcoding was employed in the preparation of TCR libraries, with unique molecular identifiers being used to normalize TCRbeta repertoire quantification. TCRdb reprocessing: public reads trimmed at Q25 with fastp, clones called with MiXCR, in-frame beta chains kept. Each record represents a unique CDR3 protein, reported with the most common genes and DNA among its rows. The sample records about 170,000 distinct CDR3 sequences, more than 9.5% of which are singletons. Less than 15% of the sample comes from the top ten. This clonotype was seen a single time. What antigen it recognizes has not been identified. No base qualities exist here, and no much larger clone lies one base off it. A single read counts as weak evidence. This specimen's treatment or condition label, per the study, means: allogeneic hematopoietic cell transplantation with graft depleted of TCRalphabeta T cells and CD19 B cells. Transplant recipients were children who received TCRalphabeta/CD19-depleted allogeneic hematopoietic cell grafts.

The germline V gene gives CDR1 as MNHNS and CDR2 as SASEGT. The CDR3 holds 15 amino acids from the cysteine to the phenylalanine. The only DNA kept is the CDR3, 45 bases in frame from the first base. Trimming accounts for 10 bases at V and 3 bases at J, while the number of junction bases matched to no gene is 11. This receptor was identified in a boy aged 2 to 10 with acute myeloid leukemia, due to receive a stem cell transplant. The receptor chain draws on TRBV6-1 and TRBJ1-1; 10 bases in the junction line up with TRBD1. This sample comprised PBMCs, obtained before TCRalphabeta/CD19-depleted stem cell transplant. The CDR3 protein is CATKTGGDRDTEAFF. The DNA sequence follows: TGTGCCACCAAGACAGGGGGCGATAGGGACACTGAAGCTTTCTTT.